This entry concerns a single TCR beta chain. This clonotype was seen just once. Its target antigen remains unknown. There are no base qualities to consult, and no much larger clone falls within one base. CDR1 MNHEY and CDR2 SMNVEV are derived from the germline V gene (reference sequence). Inclusive of the bounding cysteine and phenylalanine, the CDR3 is 15 residues long. The CDR3 DNA has 45 bases and is translated from base 1. V sheds 3 bases and J sheds 1 base, leaving 12 bases between their ends. The donors were roughly 40 Caucasian individuals from Russia, aged about 6 to 100 years, who were systemically healthy. About 9.8 milliliters of peripheral blood were drawn from each donor into EDTA-treated Vacutainer tubes. Ficoll-Paque density-gradient centrifugation was used to isolate PBMCs, with at least 7 million obtained per sample. Total RNA was extracted from PBMCs with Trizol reagent, with at least 6 micrograms obtained per sample. Naive CD45RAhigh/CD27high T cell percentages were measured by flow cytometry on a PBMC aliquot from every donor.

This sample is part of a study of blood T cells in healthy people across ages (dated by TCRdb to about 2015). A note on the overall study: In model experiments, roughly one uniquely barcoded TCR beta cDNA molecule per two T cells was captured by template switching. To track age-related changes in TCR beta repertoire diversity, the study relied on deep sequencing normalized with unique cDNA molecular identifiers. Four age groups were formed from the donors: young (average about 15 years), middle-aged (less than 40), aged (approximately 60) and long-lived (about 80). To avoid experimental bias, donors of different ages were randomly spread across the sequencing lanes. Using the same blood draw, the study looked at two additional independent replicas of 1 million unique cDNA reads for two donors, one aged 18 to 30 and the other aged 80 or older.

Results the study describes overall, beyond this receptor: Because donor CMV infection status was unknown, age-related changes in expanded clonotypes were potentially confounded. Observed TCR beta diversity per million T cells fell roughly linearly with age, and a significant reduction was already apparent by age about 43. Compared with the aged group, the long-lived group had more naive CD4+ T cells, fewer expanded clones and increased TCR diversity, a pattern suggesting age selection. Since profiling was done on bulk unsorted PBMCs, naive and antigen-experienced compartments could not be conclusively compared. Total diversity estimates from one million sequenced T cells were considered lower bounds and underestimates. A strong correlation was found between observed TCR beta diversity and the percentage of naive T cells measured by flow cytometry.

Libraries came from 5' RACE. The data were produced on an Illumina HiSeq 2500. A second PCR of roughly 7 to 11 cycles was performed with a sample-barcoded 5' primer and a J-beta primer mix. Each TCR beta cDNA molecule received a unique molecular identifier from a template-switch 5' adaptor carrying 12 random nucleotides. Each sample yielded at least 2.5 million CDR3-containing paired-end reads. First-strand cDNA synthesis was performed from all RNA using the Mint cDNA synthesis kit, with priming by a TRBC-specific oligonucleotide. All cDNA was treated with uracil-DNA glycosylase and then went through a first 18-cycle PCR with the universal primers M1SS and BC2_uni_R. In the paper's pipeline: Normalization of each sample was performed by random selection of 1 million high-quality reads, each carrying a distinct molecular identifier. Instead of being binned into consensus sequences, reads that shared molecular identifiers were thrown out. MiTCR, set to a Q25 quality threshold and the strictest error-elimination algorithm, was used for CDR3 identification, clonotype clustering and error correction. Lower-bound total TCR beta diversity was estimated with a nonparametric unseen species model using Euler transformation. TCRdb itself trimmed the public reads at Q25 with fastp, ran MiXCR and retained productive beta chains. When rows share a CDR3 protein, they turn into one entry using the most common DNA and genes. TCRdb, rather than the study authors, made the V and J calls. For this sample the table gives about 1.5 million distinct CDR3 sequences, of which around 42% were detected only once. The top ten constitute 7.9% of the sample.

The sequencing input was blood. The receptor comes from a young woman in good health. The rearranged chain carries TRBV27 and TRBJ1-1; tentative D gene TRBD1, with 5 bases matching. The DNA sequence reads TGTGCCAGCAGTTTGAAGGGACGGGGGAACACTGAAGCTTTCTTT. This yields the protein CASSLKGRGNTEAFF.